Following are 20 T cell receptor beta chains from one sample sequenced in a study of cytotoxic CD8 clonotypes in ibrutinib-treated CLL. Data came from immunoSEQ multiplex PCR; TCRdb stores just in-frame clones and leaves some out. This table holds 100,000 to 150,000 clones, 70% to 90% found once. The source material was PBMCs, sampled after 24 months of ibrutinib treatment. The receptors were sampled from a human donor with chronic lymphocytic leukemia.

The J gene is TRBJ2-2, the V gene TRBV18; D call uncertain. Between the trimmed V and J ends, which lost 4 bases and 6 bases, there was a span of 9 bases. This CDR3 spans 13 amino acids. Germline V gene sequence: CDR1 KGHSH, CDR2 LQKENI. CDR3 nucleotides: TGTGCCAGCTCACACTCCGAGGCCGGGGAGCTGTTTTTT. Encoded protein: CASSHSEAGELFF.

The J gene is TRBJ1-5, the V gene TRBV19; perhaps TRBD1 as D (5 bases). The CDR3 contains 14 residues. Trimming took 4 bases from V and 1 from J, leaving 8 bases between them. Germline lookup yields CDR1 LNHDA and CDR2 SQIVND (reference sequence). The CDR3 DNA is TGTGCCAGTAGTACCCGACAGAGCAATCAGCCCCAGCATTTT. It codes for CASSTRQSNQPQHF.

This chain connects TRBV30 to TRBJ2-7, with unresolved D. Germline V gives CDR1 GTSNPN, CDR2 SVGIG (reference sequence). The CDR3 length is 14 residues. V lost 2 bases to trimming and J lost 0 bases, with 11 bases between them. CDR3 sequence reads: CAWSPGRSSYEQYF. The CDR3 DNA follows: TGTGCCTGGAGTCCAGGCAGGAGCTCCTACGAGCAGTACTTC.

The CDR3 is CASRSLGGKDGYTF. DNA of the CDR3: TGTGCCAGCAGATCCCTGGGAGGGAAGGATGGCTACACCTTC. The chain employs TRBV5-4 and TRBJ1-2; D not resolved. Trimming shortened V by 5 bases and J by 6 bases, and 17 bases separated the two germline ends. Per germline, CDR1 SGHNT and CDR2 YYREEE (reference sequence). CDR3 size: 14 residues.

This clone was detected only once. This rearrangement joins TRBV11-3 to TRBJ2-3, with 9 positions matching TRBD1. The CDR3 consists of 18 residues. After removal of 2 bases from V and 4 bases from J, the junction contained 13 bases not matched to a gene. Looked up from germline, CDR1 is SGHNT and CDR2 is YENEEA. The CDR3 is CASSLRGKTGGGSDTQYF. CDR3 nucleotide sequence: TGTGCCAGCAGCTTAAGAGGCAAAACAGGGGGCGGTTCAGATACGCAGTATTTT.

The chain carries TRBV4-3 and TRBJ2-2; D uncertain. Trimming took off 4 bases at V and 0 bases at J, with 6 bases between the two ends. Per the germline V gene, CDR1 is LGHNA and CDR2 is YSLEER. The CDR3 covers 14 residues. CDR3 sequence reads: CASSRGANTGELFF. Written as DNA, the CDR3 is TGCGCCAGCAGCCGAGGAGCGAACACCGGGGAGCTGTTTTTT.

This clone has only one observation. This rearrangement joins TRBV28 to TRBJ2-5; TRBD2 agrees at 8 bases. Gene TRBJ2-7 matches the end of the DNA better, so the J call may be wrong. CDR1 is MDHEN, CDR2 SYDVKM, per germline. The CDR3 length is 17 residues. The CDR3 DNA is TGTGCCAGCGTTGTCGGGGGTGCGGGAGGCGACTCCTACGAGCAGTACTTC. It is translated as CASVVGGAGGDSYEQYF.

A word on this clone: This may come from a read error, since a much larger clone is one base off. The chain employs TRBV7-9 and TRBJ2-7; 13 nucleotides agree with TRBD2. The CDR3 is 15 amino acids. The germline CDR1 and CDR2 sequences are SEHNR and FQNEAQ (reference sequence). After removal of 5 bases from V and 2 bases from J, the junction contained 3 bases not matched to a gene. CDR3 bases: TGTGCCAGCAGCCTAGGGACTAGCGGGACCTACGAGCAGTACTTC. Protein product: CASSLGTSGTYEQYF.

This chain joins TRBV28 and TRBJ2-3, with a weak D call TRBD1 (6 bases). V gave up 5 bases and J gave up 5 bases, with 14 bases separating them. The CDR3 runs to 14 residues. CDR1 and CDR2 (germline): MDHEN, SYDVKM. The CDR3 reads CASSPNRVLDTQYF. The CDR3 DNA follows: TGTGCCAGCAGTCCAAACAGGGTTTTAGATACGCAGTATTTT.

V and J are TRBV6-5 and TRBJ2-7; 9 bases fit TRBD1. CDR3 length equals 14 residues. After removal of 2 bases from V and 6 bases from J, the junction contained 5 bases not matched to a gene. Germline V lookup: CDR1 MNHEY, CDR2 SVGAGI. The CDR3 loop reads CASSYPGTGTEQYF. In nucleotides, the CDR3 is TGTGCCAGCAGTTACCCCGGGACAGGGACCGAGCAGTACTTC.

The chain recombines TRBV5-1 with TRBJ2-3, with TRBD1 matching 10 bases. The V and J ends lost 2 bases and 2 bases, in that order; junction bases with no gene match: 8. This CDR3 is 17 amino acids long. The V gene's germline CDR1 is SGHRS and CDR2 YFSETQ. CDR3 DNA sequence: TGCGCCAGCAGCTTTCCCGGGACAGGGGTTTCCACAGATACGCAGTATTTT. This codes for CASSFPGTGVSTDTQYF.

The V and J genes are TRBV19 and TRBJ1-5; 7 positions match TRBD1. Germline-derived CDR1 and CDR2 are LNHDA and SQIVND (reference sequence). The V gene end was trimmed by 5 bases and the J gene end by 2 bases; junction bases not matched to a gene: 3. The CDR3 has 14 amino acids. The CDR3 DNA follows: TGTGCCAGTAGTTCGCAGGGGGGCAATCAGCCCCAGCATTTT. It encodes CASSSQGGNQPQHF. Supplemented by reference TRBV19 and TRBJ1-5, the full variable domain reads DGGITQSPKYLFRKEGQNVTLSCEQNLNHDAMYWYRQDPGQGLRLIYYSQIVNDFQKGDIAEGYSVSREKKESFPLTVTSAQKNPTAFYLCASSSQGGNQPQHFGDGTRLSIL.

This sequence joins TRBV19 and TRBJ1-6, with D possibly being TRBD1 (5 bases). The CDR3 spans 15 residues. CDR1 LNHDA and CDR2 SQIVND come from the germline V gene (reference sequence). The germline V and J ends were trimmed by 2 bases and 6 bases, with 11 bases remaining between them. The CDR3 DNA reads as TGTGCCAGTAGTATATCGGGGGTCTCTAATTCACCCCTCCACTTT. The encoded protein is CASSISGVSNSPLHF.

This chain uses TRBV2 with TRBJ1-4; D is perhaps TRBD1 (5 bases). There are 16 residues in the CDR3. From germline, CDR1 is SNHLY and CDR2 FYNNEI. Trimming shortened V by 4 bases and J by 11 bases, and 23 bases separated the two germline ends. CDR3 coding DNA: TGTGCCAGCAGTGGACAGAAAAGACTGCTGTCGGGGAAACTGTTTTTT. It specifies CASSGQKRLLSGKLFF. Combining the CDR3 with reference TRBV2 and TRBJ1-4 gives the whole variable domain EPEVTQTPSHQVTQMGQEVILRCVPISNHLYFYWYRQILGQKVEFLVSFYNNEISEKSEIFDDQFSVERPDGSNFTLKIRSTKLEDSAMYFCASSGQKRLLSGKLFFGSGTQLSVL.

The V gene is TRBV28, the J gene TRBJ2-5, with 9 bases matching TRBD2. Germline V gene sequence: CDR1 MDHEN, CDR2 SYDVKM. This CDR3 is built from 14 residues. V shed 1 base, J shed 5 bases, and the junction held 2 bases outside the gene matches. The CDR3 region is CASSLLAGAETQYF. In nucleotides, the CDR3 is TGTGCCAGCAGTTTATTAGCGGGAGCTGAGACCCAGTACTTC.

The chain's CDR3 is CASSLSHSSYNEQFF. CDR3 nucleotides: TGTGCCAGCAGCTTATCCCACAGCTCCTACAATGAGCAGTTCTTC. This sequence joins TRBV7-2 and TRBJ2-1; D call uncertain. This CDR3 is 15 amino acids long. V shed 2 bases and J shed 0 bases, with 8 bases lying between them. Germline values: CDR1 SGHTA, CDR2 FQGNSA.

The chain couples TRBV28 to TRBJ1-5, with TRBD1 matching 7 bases. Trimming took 4 bases from V and 4 from J; bases not matched to a gene: 4. CDR3 size: 14 residues. Germline V gene data show CDR1 as MDHEN and CDR2 as SYDVKM. The chain's CDR3 is CASSSPQGNQPQHF. CDR3 nucleotides: TGTGCCAGCAGTTCCCCACAGGGGAATCAGCCCCAGCATTTT.

The chain recombines TRBV7-3 with TRBJ2-5; D is unresolved. This CDR3 spans 12 amino acids. Germline lookup yields CDR1 SGHTA and CDR2 FQGTGA. With 1 base removed from V and 4 bases from J, the gap between germline ends came to 4 bases. The CDR3 sequence is CASSLSGETQYF. The CDR3 nucleotides read TGTGCCAGCAGCTTAAGTGGAGAGACCCAGTACTTC.

The J gene is TRBJ2-3, the V gene TRBV7-2; possibly TRBD1 or TRBD2 for D (5 bases each). V shed 3 bases and J shed 2 bases, with 15 bases lying between them. The germline gives CDR1 SGHTA, CDR2 FQGNSA. The CDR3 has 16 amino acids. The CDR3 nucleotides are TGTGCCAGCAGCTTCGGGACCAGAGGTAACACAGATACGCAGTATTTT. Protein product: CASSFGTRGNTDTQYF.

This clone is a singleton in its sample. The chain uses TRBV4-1 and TRBJ2-1; a possible D gene is TRBD1 (5 bases). The CDR3 has 14 amino acids. V was clipped by 1 base and J by 7 bases, with 11 bases between them. In germline, CDR1 is MGHRA, CDR2 YSYEKL. As DNA, the CDR3 is TGCGCCAGCAGCCAAGGAAGACAGATGAATGAGCAGTTCTTC. This sequence encodes CASSQGRQMNEQFF.